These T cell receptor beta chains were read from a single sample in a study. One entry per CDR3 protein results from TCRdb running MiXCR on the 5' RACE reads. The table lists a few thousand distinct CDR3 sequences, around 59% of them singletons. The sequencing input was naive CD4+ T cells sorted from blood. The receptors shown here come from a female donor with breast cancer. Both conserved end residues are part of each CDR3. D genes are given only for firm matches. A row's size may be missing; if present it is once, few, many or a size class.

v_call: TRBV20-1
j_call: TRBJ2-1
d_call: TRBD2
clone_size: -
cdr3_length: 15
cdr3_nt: TGCAGTGCTAGGCCGGCTAGCGGGACCTACAATGAGCAGTTCTTC
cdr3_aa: CSARPASGTYNEQFF

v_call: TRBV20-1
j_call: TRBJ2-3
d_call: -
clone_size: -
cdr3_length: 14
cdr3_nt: TGCAGTGCTCCCGGACAAGGGCTCTTGGATACGCAGTATTTT
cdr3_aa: CSAPGQGLLDTQYF

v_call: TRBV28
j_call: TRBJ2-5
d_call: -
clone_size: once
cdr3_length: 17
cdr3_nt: TGTGCCAGCAGTTTACATACCGGGCTGGCGGCAATGGAGACCCAGTACTTC
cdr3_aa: CASSLHTGLAAMETQYF

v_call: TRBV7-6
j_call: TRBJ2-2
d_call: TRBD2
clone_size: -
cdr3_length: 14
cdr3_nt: TGTGCCAGCAGCTTGCGGGAGAGCACCGGGGAGCTGTTTTTT
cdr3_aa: CASSLRESTGELFF

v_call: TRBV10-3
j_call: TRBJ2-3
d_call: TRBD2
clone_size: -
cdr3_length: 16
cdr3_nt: TGTGCCATCAGTGAGTGGCTAGCGGGAAACACAGATACGCAGTATTTT
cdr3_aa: CAISEWLAGNTDTQYF

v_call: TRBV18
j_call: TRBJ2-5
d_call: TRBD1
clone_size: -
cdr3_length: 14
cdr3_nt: TGTGCCAGCTCACCGGGGACAGGGGACGAGACCCAGTACTTC
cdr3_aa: CASSPGTGDETQYF

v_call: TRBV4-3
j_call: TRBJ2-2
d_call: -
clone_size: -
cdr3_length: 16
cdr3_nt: TGCGCCAGCAGCCAAGAGCAGGGAATGACTACCGGGGAGCTGTTTTTT
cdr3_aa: CASSQEQGMTTGELFF

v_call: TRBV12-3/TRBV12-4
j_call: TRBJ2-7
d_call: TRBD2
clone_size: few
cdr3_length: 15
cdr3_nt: TGTGCCAGCAGTTTATCATCTAGCGGGAGATTCGAGCAGTACTTC
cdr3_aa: CASSLSSSGRFEQYF

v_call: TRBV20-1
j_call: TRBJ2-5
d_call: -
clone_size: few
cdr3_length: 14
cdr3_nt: TGCAGTGCCCGAGGACAGAACCGGCAAGAGACCCAGTACTTC
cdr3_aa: CSARGQNRQETQYF

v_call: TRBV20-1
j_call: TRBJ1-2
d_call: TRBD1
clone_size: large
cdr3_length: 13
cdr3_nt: TGCAGTGCTACTATGACAGGGGGCTATGGCTACACCTTC
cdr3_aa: CSATMTGGYGYTF

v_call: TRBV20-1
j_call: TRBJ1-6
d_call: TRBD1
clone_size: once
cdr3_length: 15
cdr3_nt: TGCAGTGCTCGAAGAACCGGGACAGGGAATTCACCCCTCCACTTT
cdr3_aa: CSARRTGTGNSPLHF

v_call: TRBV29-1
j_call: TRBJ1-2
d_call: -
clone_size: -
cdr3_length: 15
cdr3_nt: TGCAGCGCTGAGTATCAGGGAATGGAGTCGAATGGCTACACCTTC
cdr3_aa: CSAEYQGMESNGYTF

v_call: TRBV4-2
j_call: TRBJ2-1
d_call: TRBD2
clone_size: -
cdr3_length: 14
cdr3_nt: TGTGCCAGCAGCCTCCTACTAGCGGACGATGAGCAGTTCTTC
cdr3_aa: CASSLLLADDEQFF

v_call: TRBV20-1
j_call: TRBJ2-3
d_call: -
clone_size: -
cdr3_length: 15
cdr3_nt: TGCAGTGCTATCCCGGTCCCCACTAGCACAGATACGCAGTATTTT
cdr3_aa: CSAIPVPTSTDTQYF

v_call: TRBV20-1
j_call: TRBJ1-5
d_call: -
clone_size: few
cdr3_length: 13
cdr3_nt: TGCAGTGCCAGAGGGGGTCCCGGAGAGCCCCAGCATTTT
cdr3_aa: CSARGGPGEPQHF

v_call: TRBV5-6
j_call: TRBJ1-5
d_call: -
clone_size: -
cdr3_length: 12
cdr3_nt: TGTGCCAGCAGCCAAAAGAATCAGCCCCAGCATTTT
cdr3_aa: CASSQKNQPQHF

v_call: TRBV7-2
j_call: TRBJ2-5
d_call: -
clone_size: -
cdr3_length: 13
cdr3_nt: TGTGCCAGCAGCAGGGACCAACAAGAGACCCAGTACTTC
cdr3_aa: CASSRDQQETQYF

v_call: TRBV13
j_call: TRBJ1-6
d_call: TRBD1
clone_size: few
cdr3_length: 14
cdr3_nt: TGTGCCAGCAGCCTCCGACAGGGGAGTTCACCCCTCCACTTT
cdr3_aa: CASSLRQGSSPLHF

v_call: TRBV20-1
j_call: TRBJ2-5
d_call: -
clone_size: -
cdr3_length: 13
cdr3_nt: TGCAGTGCCCGGGGACCAACTAGTCTTCGTCAGTACTTC
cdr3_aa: CSARGPTSLRQYF

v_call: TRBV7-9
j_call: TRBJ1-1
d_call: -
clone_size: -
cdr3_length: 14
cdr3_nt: TGTGCCAGCAGCTTAGGACAGCTGAACACTGAAGCTTTCTTT
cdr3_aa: CASSLGQLNTEAFF

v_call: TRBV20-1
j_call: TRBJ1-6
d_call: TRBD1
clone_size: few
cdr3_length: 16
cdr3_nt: TGCAGTGCTAGAGACCCGAAGGGGGCAACCGTTTCACCCCTCCACTTT
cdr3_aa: CSARDPKGATVSPLHF

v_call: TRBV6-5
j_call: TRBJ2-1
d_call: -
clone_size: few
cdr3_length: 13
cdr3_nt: TGTGCCAGCAGGCCCTCTACTGGATCGCTTCAGTTCTTC
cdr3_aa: CASRPSTGSLQFF

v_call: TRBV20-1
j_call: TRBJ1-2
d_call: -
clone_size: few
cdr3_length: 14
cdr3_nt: TGCAGTGCTAGAGATAGGGTTGGACGCTATGGCTACACCTTC
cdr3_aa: CSARDRVGRYGYTF

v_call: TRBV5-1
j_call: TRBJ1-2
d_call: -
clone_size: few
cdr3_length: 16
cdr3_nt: TGCGCCAGCAGCTTGGGCCGGGCCTCCACTAACTATGGCTACACCTTC
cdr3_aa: CASSLGRASTNYGYTF

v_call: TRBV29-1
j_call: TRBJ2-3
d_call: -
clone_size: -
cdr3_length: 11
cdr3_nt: TGCAGCGTTGATAGGGGAGATACGCAGTATTTT
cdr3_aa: CSVDRGDTQYF

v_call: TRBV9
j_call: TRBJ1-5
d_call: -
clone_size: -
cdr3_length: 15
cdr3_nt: TGTGCCAGCAGCCAGCCATCGCTCGGGCCCCAGCCCCAGCATTTT
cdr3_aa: CASSQPSLGPQPQHF

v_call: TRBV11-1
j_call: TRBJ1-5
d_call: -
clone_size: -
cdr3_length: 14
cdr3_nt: TGTGCCAGCAGCCCTAGGACTGGTCCCCAGCCCCAGCATTTT
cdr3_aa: CASSPRTGPQPQHF

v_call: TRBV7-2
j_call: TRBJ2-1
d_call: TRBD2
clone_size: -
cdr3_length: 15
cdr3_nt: TGTGCCAGCAGCCGGAGAGCGGGAGGCTACAATGAGCAGTTCTTC
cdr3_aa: CASSRRAGGYNEQFF

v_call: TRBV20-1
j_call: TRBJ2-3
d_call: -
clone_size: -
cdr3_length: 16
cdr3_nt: TGCAGTGCTAGAGATCTGGCGCAAGCTAGCACAGATACGCAGTATTTT
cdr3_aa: CSARDLAQASTDTQYF

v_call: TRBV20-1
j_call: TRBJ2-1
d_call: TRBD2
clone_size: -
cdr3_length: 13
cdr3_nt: TGCAGTGCCCTACGGGGGGGCCGGAATGAGCAGTTCTTC
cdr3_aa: CSALRGGRNEQFF

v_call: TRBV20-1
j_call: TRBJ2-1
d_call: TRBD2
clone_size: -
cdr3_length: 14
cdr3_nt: TGCAGTACTCCGGGACTAGGGGGATACAATGAGCAGTTCTTC
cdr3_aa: CSTPGLGGYNEQFF

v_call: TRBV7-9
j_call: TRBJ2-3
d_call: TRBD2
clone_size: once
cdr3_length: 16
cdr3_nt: TGTGCCAGCAGCCTAATGAGACTAGCAATTACAGATACGCAGTATTTT
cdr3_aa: CASSLMRLAITDTQYF

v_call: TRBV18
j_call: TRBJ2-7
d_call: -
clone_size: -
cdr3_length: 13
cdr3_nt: TGTGCCAGCTCACCTCAGACCACGAACGAGCAGTACTTC
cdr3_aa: CASSPQTTNEQYF

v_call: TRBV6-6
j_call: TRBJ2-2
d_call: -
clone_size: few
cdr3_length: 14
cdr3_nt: TGTGCCAGCAGTTACTCCCCCAGTCCCGGGGAGCTGTTTTTT
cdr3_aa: CASSYSPSPGELFF

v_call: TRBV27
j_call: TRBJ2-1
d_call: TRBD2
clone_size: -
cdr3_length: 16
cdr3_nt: TGTGCCAGCAGTTTATATGCGGGAGTGGTGTACAATGAGCAGTTCTTC
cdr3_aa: CASSLYAGVVYNEQFF